One T cell receptor (beta chain) is described in this entry. The antigen is not known. The data were taken from a study of Ad26.COV2.S vaccination and SARS-CoV-2 variants. Across the whole study: A COV1001 Ad26.COV2.S trial-arm participant provided the sample. Administration of Ad26.COV2.S was intramuscular, either once or twice 56 days apart. Study-wide results and caveats: Compared with placebo recipients, vaccine recipients had higher spike-specific TCR breadth.

Profiling relied on immunoSEQ multiplex PCR, and the TCRdb table lists in-frame clones only, not all of them. The repertoire consists of about 450,000 clones, with roughly 87% occurring once and the leading ten covering 2.5%. Treatment here: some 20 received Ad26.COV2.S at low or high dose, single or two shots; about 5 received placebo; per-sample allocation not given. It was on day 63 after the first vaccine or placebo injection that samples were taken. The sample was peripheral blood, taken in a trial of Ad26.COV2.S vaccine versus placebo. This sequence originates from a person aged 18-60 years who received the Ad26.COV2.S COVID-19 vaccine or a placebo.

Here the CDR3 reads CASSQLTSGEETQYF. CDR3 nucleotide sequence: TGCGCCAGCAGCCAACTAACTAGCGGGGAAGAGACCCAGTACTTC. The chain combines TRBV4-3 with TRBJ2-5, with 10 bases matching TRBD2. The CDR3 has 15 amino acids. The germline V gene encodes CDR1 LGHNA and CDR2 YSLEER. Trimming took 2 bases from V and 3 from J; bases not matched to a gene: 3.